This T cell receptor beta chain comes out of a study of OX40 agonist ivuxolimab in advanced cancers. In the study overall: Each patient was given ivuxolimab into a vein every 2 weeks, at 0.01 to 10 mg/kg.

The germline gives CDR1 SQVTM, CDR2 ANQGSEA. The CDR3 runs 12 residues. Trimming took 4 bases from V and 0 from J, leaving 6 bases between them. Using immunoSEQ multiplex PCR, the repertoire was profiled, and TCRdb retains in-frame clones only, with some absent. The table has roughly 45,000 clones, around four fifths seen once. This clone has only a few counts. This material consisted of CD4+ or CD8+ T cells sorted from blood, taken in a trial of the OX40 agonist ivuxolimab. This clonotype originated in an adult with an advanced solid tumor such as melanoma, head and neck, liver or kidney cancer. This sequence joins TRBV29-1 and TRBJ1-1; TRBD1 might be the D (5 bases). As DNA, the CDR3 is TGCAGCGTTGCGGGACTGAACACTGAAGCTTTCTTT. Translation: CSVAGLNTEAFF. Filled out from reference TRBV29-1 and TRBJ1-1, the complete variable domain reads SAVISQKPSRDICQRGTSLTIQCQVDSQVTMMFWYRQQPGQSLTLIATANQGSEATYESGFVIDKFPISRPNLTFSTLTVSNMSPEDSSIYLCSVAGLNTEAFFGQGTRLTVV.